The next 7 T cell receptor beta chains were all read from a single sample in a study of response to subunit inactivated influenza vaccine. TCRdb recomputed calls from the RT-PCR reads with MiXCR, one row per CDR3 protein. The table has approximately 160,000 distinct CDR3 sequences, around 10% seen once. Here the sequenced sample was CD8+ T cells sorted from PBMCs, taken around 2 years after vaccination. All receptors derive from a man aged 45-69 years who received an inactivated influenza vaccine.

The chain couples TRBV12-3 or TRBV12-4 to TRBJ2-5; D ambiguous. V was trimmed by 2 bases and J by 3 bases, leaving 10 bases between them. The CDR3 totals 14 residues. CDR3 in DNA: TGTGCCAGCAGTTTATTGGGAAATGAAGAGACCCAGTACTTC. It encodes CASSLLGNEETQYF.

The V and J genes are TRBV7-9 and TRBJ1-2, with D possibly being TRBD1 (6 bases). Per the germline V gene, CDR1 is SEHNR and CDR2 is FQNEAQ (reference sequence). Trimming took 7 bases from V and 3 from J, leaving 15 bases between them. CDR3 length: 14 amino acids. The chain's CDR3 is CASKGGPWDYGYTF. The CDR3 region has the DNA TGTGCCAGCAAGGGGGGGCCCTGGGACTATGGCTACACCTTC.

The chain has TRBV27 and TRBJ1-2; D gene ambiguous. V was cut by 2 bases and J by 7 bases, with 14 bases left in between. This CDR3 has 14 amino acids. Germline CDR1 reads MNHEY; CDR2 reads SMNVEV (reference sequence). CDR3: CASSLAPGSSGYTF. The CDR3 nucleotides read TGTGCCAGCAGTTTAGCGCCGGGGTCTTCTGGCTACACCTTC.

There are many counts of this clonotype. The rearrangement uses TRBV12-3 or TRBV12-4 and TRBJ2-7, with 8 bases fitting TRBD2. This CDR3 is 13 amino acids long. V gave up 8 bases and J gave up 2 bases; unmatched junction bases: 5. The CDR3 nucleotides read TGTGCCAGCGCCAGCGGGGGCACCTACGAGCAGTACTTC. Translating gives CASASGGTYEQYF.

This clonotype has more than one count but fewer than ten. This sequence joins TRBV21-1 and TRBJ1-2. TRBV21-1 is a recognized pseudogene. The CDR3 runs 8 residues. Here the CDR3 reads CASIRYTF. The CDR3 nucleotides read TGTGCCAGCATCCGCTACACCTTC.

The table lists this clonotype with many counts. V and J are TRBV7-9 and TRBJ2-5; TRBD1 matches at 7 bases. The germline V gene has CDR1 SEHNR and CDR2 FQNEAQ (reference sequence). CDR3 length equals 14 residues. Trimming removed 5 bases from V and 3 bases from J; junction bases left unmatched: 6. CDR3 bases: TGTGCCAGCAGCACGGGACAGCCAAAAGAGACCCAGTACTTC. Translated, it gives CASSTGQPKETQYF.

This clonotype was seen a few times. V and J are TRBV3-1 and TRBJ1-2, with TRBD1 matching 9 bases. CDR1 is LGHDT, CDR2 YNNKEL, per germline (reference sequence). The CDR3 has 14 residues. Trimming took 1 base from V and 7 from J; bases not matched to a gene: 4. The chain's CDR3 is CASSQAGTGLGYTF. CDR3 coding DNA: TGTGCCAGCAGCCAAGCCGGGACAGGGCTTGGCTACACCTTC.